Each of the 5 T cell receptor beta chains below was sequenced from the same sample in a study of cytomegalovirus exposure and HLA in healthy donors. Vbeta (60) and Jbeta (13) primers were used in the PCR. Method: immunoSEQ multiplex PCR; TCRdb's copy keeps in-frame clones and lacks some. Of around 80,000 clones listed, roughly 79% are singletons. Material: PBMCs. These TCRs come from a man aged 35 to 55 in good health and CMV-seronegative.

The gene calls are TRBV5-1 and TRBJ2-1, with TRBD2 identical over 11 bases. The CDR3 consists of 16 residues. Looked up from germline, CDR1 is SGHRS and CDR2 is YFSETQ. V trimming: 4 bases; J trimming: 7 bases; junction bases outside the gene matches: 10. This chain's CDR3 is CASSPRTGTSGNEQFF. The DNA for the CDR3 is TGCGCCAGCAGCCCCCGGACTGGGACTAGCGGAAATGAGCAGTTCTTC.

The chain combines TRBV5-4 with TRBJ2-7; 10 bases fit TRBD2. Germline V gene data show CDR1 as SGHNT and CDR2 as YYREEE (reference sequence). With 2 bases clipped from V and 3 bases from J, the junction kept 5 bases outside the gene matches. The CDR3 consists of 15 residues. The CDR3 sequence is CASSFSGRNRYEQYF. DNA for the CDR3: TGTGCCAGCAGCTTTAGCGGGAGGAACCGCTACGAGCAGTACTTC.

The table lists this clone with a count of one. V and J are TRBV29-1 and TRBJ2-7, with 8 bases lining up with TRBD1. Germline-derived CDR1 and CDR2 are SQVTM and ANQGSEA. This CDR3 is built from 13 residues. The V gene end was trimmed by 7 bases and the J gene end by 2 bases; junction bases not matched to a gene: 7. CDR3 nucleotide sequence: TGCAGCGCAAGAAGACAGGGGACCTACGAGCAGTACTTC. Protein: CSARRQGTYEQYF.

This clone was detected once. The CDR3 protein is CASTHGTPNQPQHF. As DNA, the CDR3 is TGTGCCAGCACCCACGGGACACCAAATCAGCCCCAGCATTTT. The rearrangement uses TRBV6-6 and TRBJ1-5; a possible D gene is TRBD1 (6 bases). The CDR3 extends over 14 amino acids. The germline V gene has CDR1 MNHNY and CDR2 SVGAGI (reference sequence). Trimming stripped 7 bases from V and 4 bases from J, with 14 bases between.

This chain joins TRBV5-6 and TRBJ2-7; D may be TRBD2 (5 bases). V lost 5 bases and J 2 bases, leaving 17 bases between the germline ends. CDR1 and CDR2 (germline): SGHDT, YYEEEE. The CDR3 loop spans 15 amino acids. The CDR3 bases are TGTGCCAGCAGGCGGAGTTCAATCGGGACCTACGAGCAGTACTTC. Translating it yields CASRRSSIGTYEQYF.